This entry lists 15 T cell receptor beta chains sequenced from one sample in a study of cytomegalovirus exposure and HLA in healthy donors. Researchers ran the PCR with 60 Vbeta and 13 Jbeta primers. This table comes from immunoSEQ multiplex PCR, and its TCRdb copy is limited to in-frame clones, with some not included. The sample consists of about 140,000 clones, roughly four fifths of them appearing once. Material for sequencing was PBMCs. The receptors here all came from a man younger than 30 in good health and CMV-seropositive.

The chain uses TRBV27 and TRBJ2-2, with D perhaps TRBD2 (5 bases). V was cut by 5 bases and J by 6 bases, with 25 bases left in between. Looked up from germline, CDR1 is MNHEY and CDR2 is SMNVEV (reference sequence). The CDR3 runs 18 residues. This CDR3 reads CASSPHRQSNSRAGELFF. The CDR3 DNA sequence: TGTGCCAGCAGTCCCCACCGGCAAAGCAATTCGAGGGCCGGGGAGCTGTTTTTT.

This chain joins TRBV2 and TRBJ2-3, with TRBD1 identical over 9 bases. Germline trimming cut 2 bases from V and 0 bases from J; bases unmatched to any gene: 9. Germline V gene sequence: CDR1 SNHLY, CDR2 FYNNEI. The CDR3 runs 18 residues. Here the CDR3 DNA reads TGTGCCAGCAGTGAATCTGTAGGGGGACAGGGTAGCACAGATACGCAGTATTTT. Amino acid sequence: CASSESVGGQGSTDTQYF.

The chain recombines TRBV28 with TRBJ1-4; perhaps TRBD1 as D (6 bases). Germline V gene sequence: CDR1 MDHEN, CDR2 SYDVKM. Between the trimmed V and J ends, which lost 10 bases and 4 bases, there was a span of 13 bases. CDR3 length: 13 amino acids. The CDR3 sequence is CATGGRINEKLFF. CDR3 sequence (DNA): TGTGCCACCGGGGGGCGGATTAATGAAAAACTGTTTTTT. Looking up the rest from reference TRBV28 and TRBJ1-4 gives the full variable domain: DVKVTQSSRYLVKRTGEKVFLECVQDMDHENMFWYRQDPGLGLRLIYFSYDVKMKEKGDIPEGYSVSREKKERFSLILESASTNQTSMYLCATGGRINEKLFFGSGTQLSVL.

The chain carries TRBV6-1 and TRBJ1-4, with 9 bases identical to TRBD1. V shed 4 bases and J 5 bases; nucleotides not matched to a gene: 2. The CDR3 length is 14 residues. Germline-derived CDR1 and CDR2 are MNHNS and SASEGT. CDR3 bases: TGTGCCAGCAGTGTAGGGACAGGGAATGAAAAACTGTTTTTT. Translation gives CASSVGTGNEKLFF.

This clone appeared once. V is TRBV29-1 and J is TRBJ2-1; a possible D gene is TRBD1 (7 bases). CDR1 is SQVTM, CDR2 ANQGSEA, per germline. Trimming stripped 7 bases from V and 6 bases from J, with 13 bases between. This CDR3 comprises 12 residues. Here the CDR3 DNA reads TGCAGCGCGGACAGGCGGGGCAATGAGCAGTTCTTC. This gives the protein CSADRRGNEQFF.

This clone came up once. DNA of the CDR3: TGTGCCAGCAGTGGACAAGGGGCGGGGGAGGCAGATACGCAGTATTTT. This gives the protein CASSGQGAGEADTQYF. The chain employs TRBV6-1 and TRBJ2-3; 7 nucleotides align to TRBD2. Looked up from germline, CDR1 is MNHNS and CDR2 is SASEGT. The CDR3 sequence is 16 residues long. J lost 4 bases, V lost 4 bases, and 11 bases had no gene match.

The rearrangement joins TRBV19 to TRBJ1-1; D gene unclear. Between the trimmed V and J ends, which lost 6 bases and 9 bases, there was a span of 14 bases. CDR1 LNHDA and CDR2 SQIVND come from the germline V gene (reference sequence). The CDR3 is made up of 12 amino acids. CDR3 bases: TGTGCCAGTAGCCTTTCCTCCAACAAAGCTTTCTTT. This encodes CASSLSSNKAFF.

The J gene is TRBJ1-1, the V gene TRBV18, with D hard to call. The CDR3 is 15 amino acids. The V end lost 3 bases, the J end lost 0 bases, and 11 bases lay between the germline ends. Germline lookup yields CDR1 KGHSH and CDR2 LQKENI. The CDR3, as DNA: TGTGCCAGCTCACCTTCGAGGATTATGAACACTGAAGCTTTCTTT. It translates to CASSPSRIMNTEAFF.

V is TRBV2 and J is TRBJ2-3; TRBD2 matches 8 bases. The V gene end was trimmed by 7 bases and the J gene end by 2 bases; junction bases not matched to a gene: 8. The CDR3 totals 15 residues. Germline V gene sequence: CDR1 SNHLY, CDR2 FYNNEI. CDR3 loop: CASTRAGDSTDTQYF. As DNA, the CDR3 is TGTGCCAGCACAAGAGCGGGAGATTCCACAGATACGCAGTATTTT.

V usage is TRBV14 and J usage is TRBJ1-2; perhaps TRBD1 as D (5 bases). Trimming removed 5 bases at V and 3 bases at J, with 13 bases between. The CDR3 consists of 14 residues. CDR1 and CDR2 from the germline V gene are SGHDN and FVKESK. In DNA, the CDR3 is TGTGCCAGCAGCTTCGGGACGGGGGACTATGGCTACACCTTC. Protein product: CASSFGTGDYGYTF.

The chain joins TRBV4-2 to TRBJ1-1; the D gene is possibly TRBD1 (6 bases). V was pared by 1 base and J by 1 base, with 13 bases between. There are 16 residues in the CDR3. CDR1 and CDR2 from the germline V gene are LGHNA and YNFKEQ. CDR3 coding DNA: TGTGCCAGCAGCCAAGTAGGGGGAGTAGCGAACACTGAAGCTTTCTTT. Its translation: CASSQVGGVANTEAFF.

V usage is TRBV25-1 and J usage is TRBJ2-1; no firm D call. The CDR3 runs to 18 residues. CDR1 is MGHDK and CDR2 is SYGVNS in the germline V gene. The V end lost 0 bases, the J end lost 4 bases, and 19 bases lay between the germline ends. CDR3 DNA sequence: TGTGCCAGCAGTGAATATAATAACAACCTGCCCCCTTACAATGAGCAGTTCTTC. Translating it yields CASSEYNNNLPPYNEQFF.

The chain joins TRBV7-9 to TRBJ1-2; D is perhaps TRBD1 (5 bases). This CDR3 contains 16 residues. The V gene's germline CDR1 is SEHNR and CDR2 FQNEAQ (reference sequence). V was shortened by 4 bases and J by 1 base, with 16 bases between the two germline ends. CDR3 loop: CASSSRRQGINYGYTF. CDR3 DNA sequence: TGTGCCAGCAGCTCCCGGCGGCAGGGAATTAACTATGGCTACACCTTC.

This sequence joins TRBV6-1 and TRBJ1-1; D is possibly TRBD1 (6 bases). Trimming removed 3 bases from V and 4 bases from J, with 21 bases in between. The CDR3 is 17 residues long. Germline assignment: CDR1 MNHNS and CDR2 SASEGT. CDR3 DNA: TGTGCCAGCAGTGATACCTTTCCCGGGACAAAGGGCACTGAAGCTTTCTTT. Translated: CASSDTFPGTKGTEAFF.

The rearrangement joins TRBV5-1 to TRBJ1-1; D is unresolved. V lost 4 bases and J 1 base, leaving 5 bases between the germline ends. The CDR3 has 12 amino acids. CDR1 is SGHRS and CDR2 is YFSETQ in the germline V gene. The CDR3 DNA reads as TGCGCCAGCAGCGAACAGAACACTGAAGCTTTCTTT. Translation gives CASSEQNTEAFF.